One sample yielded the 26 T cell receptor beta chains listed below, sequenced in a study of T-cell reconstitution after alpha-beta-depleted transplantation in children. Unique molecular identifiers were built into the TCRbeta library. TCRdb itself ran the PCR reads through MiXCR, one entry per CDR3 protein. The sample carries under 350,000 distinct CDR3 sequences, 9.9% recorded once. The material sequenced was PBMCs from the stem cell graft donor, taken from the stem cell graft. These receptors originate from a human donor who donated a stem cell graft to a child with SCID.

The chain is built from TRBV12-3 or TRBV12-4 and TRBJ2-2; 10 nucleotides line up with TRBD1. CDR3 length: 16 amino acids. V was pared by 2 bases and J by 5 bases, with 5 bases of the junction left unmatched. The CDR3 loop reads CASSLRDRGKTGELFF. CDR3 nucleotide sequence: TGTGCCAGCAGTTTAAGGGACAGGGGTAAAACCGGGGAGCTGTTTTTT.

As regards this clonotype: Germline is not matched at one junction end, which may reflect a read error. The chain joins TRBV3-1 to TRBJ2-2; 7 nucleotides match TRBD1. The CDR3 covers 16 residues. Germline lookup yields CDR1 LGHDT and CDR2 YNNKEL (reference sequence). The CDR3 sequence: CASSTLQGLNAGELFF. The CDR3 DNA sequence: TGTGCCAGCAGCACGCTACAGGGGTTGAACGCCGGGGAGCTGTTTTTT.

This chain connects TRBV5-1 to TRBJ2-7; TRBD1 agrees at 8 bases. V trimming: 5 bases; J trimming: 1 base; junction bases outside the gene matches: 17. The CDR3 has 18 residues. The germline gives CDR1 SGHRS, CDR2 YFSETQ. The DNA of the CDR3 is TGCGCCAGCAGTTCCCGGTCGCAGGCAGGGGGCGCATCCTACGAGCAGTACTTC. Its translation is CASSSRSQAGGASYEQYF.

This clonotype was seen only a few times. J is TRBJ2-7 and V is TRBV4-1, with a possible D match to TRBD2 (6 bases). The CDR3 is made up of 12 amino acids. V gave up 3 bases and J gave up 7 bases, with 10 bases separating them. The germline gives CDR1 MGHRA, CDR2 YSYEKL. Here the CDR3 DNA reads TGCGCCAGCAGCCAGGAGGGATGGGAGCAGTACTTC. Protein sequence: CASSQEGWEQYF.

This clonotype was found many times. The J gene is TRBJ2-7, the V gene TRBV12-3 or TRBV12-4, with 9 bases fitting TRBD2. The junction had 12 bases not matched to a gene; V was cut back by 6 bases and J by 0 bases. The CDR3 runs 17 residues. CDR3 nucleotide sequence: TGTGCCAGCAGCCCCTATTGGAGCGGGGGGAACTCCTACGAGCAGTACTTC. Its protein is CASSPYWSGGNSYEQYF.

This clonotype was detected a few times. The chain is built from TRBV6-5 and TRBJ2-7; maybe TRBD1 (5 bases). There are 13 residues in the CDR3. Trimming stripped 6 bases from V and 3 bases from J, with 12 bases between. Germline lookup yields CDR1 MNHEY and CDR2 SVGAGI. CDR3: CASRKRQFYEQYF. The CDR3 DNA sequence: TGTGCCAGCAGAAAGAGACAGTTCTACGAGCAGTACTTC.

This chain links TRBV5-5 with TRBJ2-1, with D possibly being TRBD1 (5 bases). V lost 2 bases to trimming and J lost 10 bases, with 19 bases between them. In germline, CDR1 is SGHKS, CDR2 YYEKEE (reference sequence). The CDR3 has 15 residues. CDR3 bases: TGTGCCAGCAGCTTAGGCCAGGGCCTCTTCGTGGAGCAGTTCTTC. This sequence encodes CASSLGQGLFVEQFF.

This clonotype was picked up a small number of times. V gene TRBV9 combines with J gene TRBJ2-3; TRBD2 matches at 10 bases. V shed 0 bases, J shed 1 base, and the junction held 2 bases outside the gene matches. Germline values: CDR1 SGDLS, CDR2 YYNGEE. The CDR3 has 16 residues. The CDR3 DNA is TGTGCCAGCAGCGTAGAGAGCGGGGGGGGCACAGATACGCAGTATTTT. It codes for CASSVESGGGTDTQYF. Full variable domain (remainder filled in from reference TRBV9 and TRBJ2-3): DSGVTQTPKHLITATGQRVTLRCSPRSGDLSVYWYQQSLDQGLQFLIQYYNGEERAKGNILERFSAQQFPDLHSELNLSSLELGDSALYFCASSVESGGGTDTQYFGPGTRLTVL.

In its sample, this clonotype was seen a few times. V and J are TRBV4-2 and TRBJ2-7; perhaps D is TRBD1 or TRBD2 (7 bases each). The CDR3 length is 16 residues. Trimming removed 4 bases from V and 6 bases from J, with 22 bases in between. Germline V gene sequence: CDR1 LGHNA, CDR2 YNFKEQ. The chain's CDR3 is CASSRGRQGAGSEQYF. The CDR3 region has the DNA TGTGCCAGCAGCCGAGGACGACAGGGAGCGGGGTCCGAGCAGTACTTC.

This clonotype counts as medium-sized. V is TRBV5-1 and J is TRBJ2-1, with D unclear. Between the trimmed V and J ends, which lost 6 bases and 5 bases, there was a span of 15 bases. The length of the CDR3 is 14 residues. CDR1 and CDR2 from the germline V gene are SGHRS and YFSETQ. CDR3 loop: CASTVSGPNNEQFF. The CDR3 bases are TGCGCCAGCACGGTGTCCGGGCCCAACAATGAGCAGTTCTTC.

The chain links TRBV4-1 to TRBJ2-1; 11 bases fit TRBD1. After removal of 0 bases from V and 7 bases from J, the junction contained 14 bases not matched to a gene. Germline-derived CDR1 and CDR2 are MGHRA and YSYEKL. The CDR3 is made up of 19 amino acids. The CDR3 is CASSQDGARGTGGANEQFF. The CDR3 DNA is TGCGCCAGCAGCCAAGATGGTGCCCGAGGGACAGGGGGGGCAAATGAGCAGTTCTTC.

V is TRBV5-1 and J is TRBJ2-6; D gene ambiguous. V was clipped by 1 base and J by 0 bases, with 2 bases between them. This CDR3 has 14 amino acids. The germline V gene has CDR1 SGHRS and CDR2 YFSETQ. DNA for the CDR3: TGCGCCAGCAGCTTGTACTCTGGGGCCAACGTCCTGACTTTC. This gives the protein CASSLYSGANVLTF.

This clonotype has more than one count but fewer than ten. J is TRBJ2-2 and V is TRBV7-2; D gene ambiguous. Germline CDR1 is SGHTA and CDR2 is FQGNSA. CDR3 length: 14 amino acids. The germline V and J ends were trimmed by 5 bases and 6 bases, with 13 bases remaining between them. CDR3 sequence reads: CASSRAATAGELFF. The CDR3 DNA reads TGTGCCAGCAGCCGTGCCGCAACTGCCGGGGAGCTGTTTTTT. Drawing the rest from reference TRBV7-2 and TRBJ2-2, the complete variable domain is GAGVSQSPSNKVTEKGKDVELRCDPISGHTALYWYRQSLGQGLEFLIYFQGNSAPDKSGLPSDRFSAERTGGSVSTLTIQRTQQEDSAVYLCASSRAATAGELFFGEGSRLTVL.

This clonotype showed up just a few times. The chain uses TRBV6-1 and TRBJ2-7, with a weak D call TRBD1 (5 bases). The CDR3 loop spans 10 amino acids. Germline V gives CDR1 MNHNS, CDR2 SASEGT. Between the trimmed V and J ends, which lost 11 bases and 3 bases, there was a span of 8 bases. CDR3 coding DNA: TGTGCCGCAGACAGCTACGAGCAGTACTTC. It yields the protein CAADSYEQYF.

In this sample, this clonotype turned up a few times. The gene calls are TRBV6-1 and TRBJ2-3, with unresolved D. From germline, CDR1 is MNHNS and CDR2 SASEGT. Trimming shortened V by 7 bases and J by 4 bases, and 18 bases separated the two germline ends. CDR3 length: 15 residues. CDR3 coding DNA: TGTGCCAGCACCTCACAGATTTCCTCGGCAGATACGCAGTATTTT. The encoded protein is CASTSQISSADTQYF.

The gene calls are TRBV20-1 and TRBJ1-6; D is ambiguous. V shed 6 bases and J shed 4 bases, with 19 bases lying between them. CDR1 is DFQATT, CDR2 SNEGSKA, per germline (reference sequence). This CDR3 has 16 residues. The CDR3 sequence is CSATSTSRAYNSPLHF. DNA of the CDR3: TGCAGTGCCACCTCGACGTCACGGGCTTATAATTCACCCCTCCACTTT.

This chain joins TRBV5-5 and TRBJ2-7; D not resolved. CDR1 is SGHKS, CDR2 YYEKEE, per germline (reference sequence). This CDR3 is built from 15 residues. Trimming stripped 2 bases from V and 7 bases from J, with 19 bases between. The CDR3 nucleotides are TGTGCCAGCAGCTTTAGGGTTCAGGCCCTTTGGGAGCAGTACTTC. Translated: CASSFRVQALWEQYF.

The chain recombines TRBV5-5 with TRBJ1-1; 7 nucleotides line up with TRBD1. Losses at the gene ends were 2 bases for V and 8 bases for J; bases not matched to a gene: 6. The CDR3 contains 13 residues. Germline CDR1 reads SGHKS; CDR2 reads YYEKEE (reference sequence). CDR3 in amino acids: CASSFTGQAEAFF. The DNA for the CDR3 is TGTGCCAGCAGCTTTACCGGACAGGCCGAAGCTTTCTTT.

The chain employs TRBV5-1 and TRBJ2-1, with TRBD1 matching 7 bases. Germline lookup yields CDR1 SGHRS and CDR2 YFSETQ. J was trimmed by 2 bases and V by 4 bases; bases with no gene match: 6. The CDR3 runs to 15 residues. The CDR3 loop is CASSLDGQAYNEQFF. The CDR3 bases are TGCGCCAGCAGCCTGGACGGACAGGCCTACAATGAGCAGTTCTTC. Combining the CDR3 with reference TRBV5-1 and TRBJ2-1 gives the whole variable domain KAGVTQTPRYLIKTRGQQVTLSCSPISGHRSVSWYQQTPGQGLQFLFEYFSETQRNKGNFPGRFSGRQFSNSRSEMNVSTLELGDSALYLCASSLDGQAYNEQFFGPGTRLTVL.

This clonotype was picked up a small number of times. The chain recombines TRBV12-3 or TRBV12-4 with TRBJ2-1, with unresolved D. V was clipped by 5 bases and J by 9 bases, with 8 bases between them. This CDR3 contains 11 residues. The CDR3 nucleotides are TGTGCCAGCAGTAACCGAGTTGAGCAGTTCTTC. Amino acid sequence: CASSNRVEQFF.

This clonotype showed up many times. DNA for the CDR3: TGTGCCAGCAGCACCGGGACAGAAGAGACCCAGTACTTC. It specifies CASSTGTEETQYF. V gene TRBV27 combines with J gene TRBJ2-5; TRBD1 agrees at 7 bases. This CDR3 comprises 13 residues. V dropped 6 bases and J dropped 3; count of bases not matched to a gene: 4. CDR1 and CDR2 from the germline V gene are MNHEY and SMNVEV (reference sequence).

The chain recombines TRBV3-1 with TRBJ2-3; 7 bases fit TRBD1. This CDR3 is 15 amino acids long. The J segment lost 1 base and the V segment lost 3 bases, leaving 4 bases of the junction unmatched. Germline V gives CDR1 LGHDT, CDR2 YNNKEL (reference sequence). DNA of the CDR3: TGTGCCAGCAGCCACTACAGGGGCGGCACAGATACGCAGTATTTT. It codes for CASSHYRGGTDTQYF.

The sample holds a few counts of this clonotype. This chain joins TRBV15 and TRBJ2-7, with D possibly TRBD2 on 5 matching bases. The CDR3 length is 14 residues. Between the trimmed V and J ends, which lost 1 base and 0 bases, there was a span of 7 bases. Germline lookup yields CDR1 LNHNV and CDR2 YYDKDF (reference sequence). The CDR3 DNA reads as TGTGCCACCAGCAGAGGAGGGAGCTCCTACGAGCAGTACTTC. Amino acid sequence: CATSRGGSSYEQYF. The complete variable domain, with remaining parts taken from reference TRBV15 and TRBJ2-7, reads DAMVIQNPRYQVTQFGKPVTLSCSQTLNHNVMYWYQQKSSQAPKLLFHYYDKDFNNEADTPDNFQSRRPNTSFCFLDIRSPGLGDTAMYLCATSRGGSSYEQYFGPGTRLTVT.

On this clonotype: Because it lacks the conserved phenylalanine or tryptophan at the end, this CDR3 is likely a read error. The chain recombines TRBV14 with TRBJ2-5; D gene unclear. This CDR3 spans 11 amino acids. Trimming took 4 bases from V and 5 from J, leaving 5 bases between them. Per the germline V gene, CDR1 is SGHDN and CDR2 is FVKESK. DNA for the CDR3: TGTGCCAGCAGCCGCTTTGAGACCCAGTACATC. It yields the protein CASSRFETQYI.

The table lists this clonotype with many counts. For the CDR3, the DNA is TGTGCCAGCAGCACCGGGATGCCACCCCTCCACTTT. Residues: CASSTGMPPLHF. This chain links TRBV9 with TRBJ1-6; D unclear. Germline V gene lookup returns CDR1 SGDLS and CDR2 YYNGEE. The CDR3 runs 12 residues. Trimming stripped 4 bases from V and 11 bases from J, with 10 bases between. The full variable domain, its missing parts supplied by reference TRBV9 and TRBJ1-6, is DSGVTQTPKHLITATGQRVTLRCSPRSGDLSVYWYQQSLDQGLQFLIQYYNGEERAKGNILERFSAQQFPDLHSELNLSSLELGDSALYFCASSTGMPPLHFGNGTRLTVT.

The chain carries TRBV6-5 and TRBJ2-7; D not resolved. The germline CDR1 and CDR2 sequences are MNHEY and SVGAGI. The CDR3 is 14 residues long. V lost 3 bases, J lost 5 bases, and 14 bases lay in between. The CDR3, as DNA: TGTGCCAGCAGTTATACACATACCTCTGACGAGCAGTACTTC. This encodes CASSYTHTSDEQYF.